The 27 T cell receptor beta chains below come from one sample, sequenced in a study of long-term antiretroviral therapy in people with HIV (dated by TCRdb to between 2020 and 2023). Sequencing of the TRB variable region was done with the immunoSEQ hsTCRB v3.0 assay at survey level resolution. In its TCRdb copy, this immuneACCESS table keeps in-frame sequences only and misses some clones. Where compared with another copy, unresolved V genes explain less than half of these, and the others have no known cause. The sample table contains 20,000 or so clones; only one count was recorded for around 76% of them. Roughly 14% of the sample is held by the ten biggest clonotypes. The sample here was unsorted PBMCs, taken 0.5 years before starting antiretroviral therapy. These receptors were collected from a woman between 50 and 59 years old with HIV.

This chain uses TRBV27 with TRBJ2-7; TRBD1 is a possible D gene (6 bases). Between the trimmed V and J ends, which lost 6 bases and 0 bases, there was a span of 15 bases. CDR3 size: 15 residues. Germline V gene data show CDR1 as MNHEY and CDR2 as SMNVEV (reference sequence). CDR3 coding DNA: TGTGCCAGCAGCCGAACAGGGTCGGGCTCCTACGAGCAGTACTTC. This translates into CASSRTGSGSYEQYF.

V gene TRBV14 combines with J gene TRBJ2-1, with D perhaps matching TRBD1 or TRBD2 (5 bases each). Germline V gene sequence: CDR1 SGHDN, CDR2 FVKESK. This CDR3 spans 16 amino acids. The V and J ends lost 0 bases and 4 bases respectively, with 13 bases between them. The CDR3 here is CASSQDPGTDYNEQFF. The CDR3 DNA is TGTGCCAGCAGCCAAGATCCCGGGACGGATTACAATGAGCAGTTCTTC. Together with reference TRBV14 and TRBJ2-1, the CDR3 gives the full variable domain: EAGVTQFPSHSVIEKGQTVTLRCDPISGHDNLYWYRRVMGKEIKFLLHFVKESKQDESGMPNNRFLAERTGGTYSTLKVQPAELEDSGVYFCASSQDPGTDYNEQFFGPGTRLTVL.

The chain couples TRBV7-9 to TRBJ1-4, with 7 bases identical to TRBD1. Germline values: CDR1 SEHNR, CDR2 FQNEAQ (reference sequence). This CDR3 is built from 17 residues. The V segment lost 4 bases and the J segment 4 bases; nucleotides outside the gene matches: 12. CDR3 region: CASSSTRTGTDNEKLFF. The CDR3 coding sequence is TGTGCCAGCAGCTCCACTAGGACAGGAACGGATAATGAAAAACTGTTTTTT. The full variable domain, completed using reference TRBV7-9 and TRBJ1-4, is DTGVSQNPRHKITKRGQNVTFRCDPISEHNRLYWYRQTLGQGPEFLTYFQNEAQLEKSRLLSDRFSAERPKGSFSTLEIQRTEQGDSAMYLCASSSTRTGTDNEKLFFGSGTQLSVL.

The chain employs TRBV7-6 and TRBJ1-3; 8 positions agree with TRBD1. This CDR3 comprises 15 residues. CDR1 and CDR2 from the germline V gene are SGHVS and FNYEAQ. V gave up 5 bases and J gave up 2 bases; unmatched junction bases: 5. The CDR3 here is CASSTGQGPGNTIYF. CDR3 nucleotide sequence: TGTGCCAGCAGCACAGGACAGGGCCCTGGAAACACCATATATTTT. Full variable domain (rest looked up from reference TRBV7-6 and TRBJ1-3): GAGVSQSPRYKVTKRGQDVALRCDPISGHVSLYWYRQALGQGPEFLTYFNYEAQQDKSGLPNDRFSAERPEGSISTLTIQRTEQRDSAMYRCASSTGQGPGNTIYFGEGSWLTVV.

V is TRBV7-8 and J is TRBJ2-2; D not resolved. Trimming shortened V by 2 bases and J by 7 bases, and 8 bases separated the two germline ends. Germline loops: CDR1 SGHVS, CDR2 FQNEAQ. CDR3 size: 13 residues. CDR3 in amino acids: CASSLSGLGELFF. The CDR3 DNA reads TGTGCCAGCAGCTTATCGGGTCTCGGGGAGCTGTTTTTT.

This chain connects TRBV29-1 to TRBJ2-7; no firm D call. Trimming stripped 4 bases from V and 2 bases from J, with 3 bases between. Germline V CDR1 and CDR2: SQVTM, ANQGSEA. The CDR3 loop spans 10 amino acids. CDR3 loop: CSVATYEQYF. DNA for the CDR3: TGCAGCGTTGCAACCTACGAGCAGTACTTC.

The sample holds one count of this clone. This chain joins TRBV18 and TRBJ2-3, with D possibly TRBD2 on 6 matching bases. The germline V gene has CDR1 KGHSH and CDR2 LQKENI. The germline V and J ends were trimmed by 4 bases and 4 bases, with 15 bases remaining between them. This CDR3 comprises 15 residues. Written as DNA, the CDR3 is TGTGCCAGCTCACAAATCAACGGGGGTGCAGATACGCAGTATTTT. This codes for CASSQINGGADTQYF.

This clone showed up just once. This rearrangement joins TRBV30 to TRBJ2-3; 9 nucleotides align to TRBD2. Germline V CDR1 and CDR2: GTSNPN, SVGIG (reference sequence). V was pared by 2 bases and J by 0 bases, with 6 bases of the junction left unmatched. The CDR3 totals 16 residues. The CDR3 nucleotides read TGTGCCTGGAGTAGTCCTAGCGGGGCGAGCACAGATACGCAGTATTTT. Residues: CAWSSPSGASTDTQYF.

The chain joins TRBV30 to TRBJ1-4, with 7 bases that match TRBD1. Germline-derived CDR1 and CDR2 are GTSNPN and SVGIG (reference sequence). Trimming removed 4 bases from V and 8 bases from J; junction bases left unmatched: 7. The CDR3 is made up of 13 amino acids. CDR3: CAWKEGAGEKLFF. CDR3 coding DNA: TGTGCCTGGAAGGAGGGGGCAGGGGAAAAACTGTTTTTT. Together with reference TRBV30 and TRBJ1-4, the CDR3 gives the full variable domain: SQTIHQWPATLVQPVGSPLSLECTVEGTSNPNLYWYRQAAGRGLQLLFYSVGIGQISSEVPQNLSASRPQDRQFILSSKKLLLSDSGFYLCAWKEGAGEKLFFGSGTQLSVL.

Concerning this clone itself: Sequence at one end of the junction differs from germline and may be a read error. The chain has TRBV7-6 and TRBJ2-5, with a weak D call TRBD1 (5 bases). Germline-derived CDR1 and CDR2 are SGHVS and FNYEAQ. This CDR3 has 13 residues. The CDR3 loop is CASSLATQGLLNF. DNA of the CDR3: TGTGCCAGCAGCTTAGCGACTCAGGGCCTACTCAACTTC.

The chain uses TRBV7-9 and TRBJ1-6; the match to TRBD1 covers 7 bases. The CDR3 sequence is 15 residues long. J was trimmed by 7 bases and V by 5 bases; bases with no gene match: 8. Germline CDR1 is SEHNR and CDR2 is FQNEAQ (reference sequence). The CDR3 loop reads CASSKPGQRNSPLHF. The CDR3 DNA reads TGTGCCAGCAGCAAACCGGGACAGAGGAATTCACCCCTCCACTTT.

The gene calls are TRBV2 and TRBJ2-2, with no clear D. CDR3 length: 12 amino acids. Trimming pared 5 bases from V and 3 bases from J, leaving 4 bases between. Germline V gene sequence: CDR1 SNHLY, CDR2 FYNNEI. This chain's CDR3 is CASSWDTGELFF. The CDR3 DNA follows: TGTGCCAGCAGTTGGGACACCGGGGAGCTGTTTTTT.

This clone rates as medium-sized. This chain's CDR3 is CATSRDLPSEQYF. The CDR3 DNA sequence: TGTGCCACCAGCAGAGACCTTCCTTCCGAGCAGTACTTC. The rearrangement uses TRBV15 and TRBJ2-7, with D unclear. CDR3 length: 13 amino acids. Germline V CDR1 and CDR2: LNHNV, YYDKDF (reference sequence). Trimming took 0 bases from V and 6 from J, leaving 9 bases between them.

This clone showed up just once. The V gene is TRBV5-1, the J gene TRBJ2-3, with D hard to call. The germline V and J ends were trimmed by 4 bases and 0 bases, with 15 bases remaining between them. Germline V gene data show CDR1 as SGHRS and CDR2 as YFSETQ. The CDR3 runs to 16 residues. The CDR3 is CASSVQPTSSTDTQYF. The CDR3 DNA is TGCGCCAGCAGCGTCCAGCCAACATCTAGCACAGATACGCAGTATTTT.

The V call is TRBV6-5, the J call TRBJ1-4; no reliable D call. V gave up 0 bases and J gave up 8 bases, with 10 bases separating them. CDR3 length equals 14 residues. Per the germline V gene, CDR1 is MNHEY and CDR2 is SVGAGI. The CDR3, as DNA: TGTGCCAGCAGTTACTCGACCTTACCAGAAAAACTGTTTTTT. Its translation: CASSYSTLPEKLFF.

The chain combines TRBV11-3 with TRBJ2-3, with D unclear. CDR1 is SGHNT, CDR2 YENEEA, per germline. V lost 1 base and J 2 bases, leaving 10 bases between the germline ends. The CDR3 spans 15 residues. The CDR3 nucleotides read TGTGCCAGCAGCTTAGGTGTAGATTCCACAGATACGCAGTATTTT. Protein product: CASSLGVDSTDTQYF. Based on the CDR3 plus reference TRBV11-3 and TRBJ2-3, the full variable domain is EAGVVQSPRYKIIEKKQPVAFWCNPISGHNTLYWYLQNLGQGPELLIRYENEEAVDDSQLPKDRFSAERLKGVDSTLKIQPAELGDSAVYLCASSLGVDSTDTQYFGPGTRLTVL.

This clone was found a few times. The junction does not match germline at one end; this may be a read error. The chain has TRBV7-3 and TRBJ1-2; D not certain. CDR1 is SGHTA and CDR2 is FQGTGA in the germline V gene. The CDR3 has 14 amino acids. CDR3 amino acids: CASTLDPDAYGYTF. In DNA form, the CDR3 reads TGTGCCAGCACCTTAGACCCGGATGCCTATGGCTACACCTTC.

By its share, this clone is medium-sized (0.01 to 0.1%). The chain recombines TRBV7-9 with TRBJ2-3, with TRBD2 as a possible D gene (5 bases). From germline, CDR1 is SEHNR and CDR2 FQNEAQ (reference sequence). This CDR3 has 15 residues. V gave up 7 bases and J gave up 2 bases, with 16 bases separating them. The CDR3 spells CASTLPTTNTDTQYF. In DNA form, the CDR3 reads TGTGCCAGCACCCTCCCGACTACAAACACAGATACGCAGTATTTT.

Only a few counts were recorded for this clone. The chain links TRBV30 to TRBJ2-1, with 9 bases matching TRBD2. V gave up 2 bases and J gave up 6 bases; unmatched junction bases: 5. The CDR3 contains 14 residues. Germline loops: CDR1 GTSNPN, CDR2 SVGIG (reference sequence). The CDR3 protein is CAWSRAGGLNEQFF. CDR3 DNA: TGTGCCTGGAGTCGAGCGGGGGGTCTCAATGAGCAGTTCTTC.

V usage is TRBV7-9 and J usage is TRBJ1-2; D call uncertain. Trimming cost V 5 bases and J 4 bases, with 20 bases left between them. The CDR3 is made up of 16 amino acids. Germline loops: CDR1 SEHNR, CDR2 FQNEAQ (reference sequence). CDR3 protein: CASSDTKLGVSYGYTF. In nucleotides, the CDR3 is TGTGCCAGCAGCGATACCAAACTCGGTGTGAGCTATGGCTACACCTTC.

The rearrangement links TRBV15 to TRBJ1-2; 7 bases are shared with TRBD1. Trimming removed 2 bases from V and 1 base from J; junction bases left unmatched: 10. CDR3 length: 17 residues. Germline CDR1 is LNHNV and CDR2 is YYDKDF (reference sequence). The CDR3 loop reads CATSRPLRGQYNYGYTF. The CDR3 DNA reads TGTGCCACCAGCAGACCCCTTAGGGGGCAATATAACTATGGCTACACCTTC.

V and J are TRBV4-1 and TRBJ2-3; no reliable D call. The CDR3 has 14 amino acids. The V end lost 1 base, the J end lost 2 bases, and 7 bases lay between the germline ends. CDR1 MGHRA and CDR2 YSYEKL come from the germline V gene. The CDR3 sequence: CASSQGIDTDTQYF. The CDR3 DNA reads as TGCGCCAGCAGCCAAGGGATAGACACAGATACGCAGTATTTT.

The chain recombines TRBV5-1 with TRBJ2-5, with 11 nucleotides matching TRBD2. Germline values: CDR1 SGHRS, CDR2 YFSETQ. The V gene end was trimmed by 4 bases and the J gene end by 5 bases; junction bases not matched to a gene: 10. CDR3 length: 16 residues. This CDR3 reads CASSLSGGAVRETQYF. The CDR3 region has the DNA TGCGCCAGCAGCCTTAGCGGGGGGGCCGTTAGGGAGACCCAGTACTTC. Full variable domain (missing parts from reference TRBV5-1 and TRBJ2-5): KAGVTQTPRYLIKTRGQQVTLSCSPISGHRSVSWYQQTPGQGLQFLFEYFSETQRNKGNFPGRFSGRQFSNSRSEMNVSTLELGDSALYLCASSLSGGAVRETQYFGPGTRLLVL.

V and J are TRBV5-1 and TRBJ1-1; D gene uncertain. V gave up 1 base and J gave up 1 base, with 5 bases separating them. The CDR3 has 13 residues. Germline V gene sequence: CDR1 SGHRS, CDR2 YFSETQ. The CDR3 nucleotides are TGCGCCAGCAGCTTGTGGGAGAACACTGAAGCTTTCTTT. The encoded protein is CASSLWENTEAFF.

The V gene is TRBV11-2, the J gene TRBJ2-5; D possibly matches TRBD1 or TRBD2 (5 bases each). The ends were cut back, 10 bases at V and 3 bases at J, with 15 bases in the middle. CDR1 and CDR2 (germline): SGHAT, FQNNGV. This CDR3 is built from 13 residues. CDR3 bases: TGTGCCACAGAGCCGGGACGGAAAGAGACCCAGTACTTC. As protein: CATEPGRKETQYF.

This clone was detected a few times. This rearrangement joins TRBV19 to TRBJ2-2; 8 nucleotides agree with TRBD1. V trimming: 4 bases; J trimming: 3 bases; junction bases outside the gene matches: 4. There are 15 residues in the CDR3. Germline assignment: CDR1 LNHDA and CDR2 SQIVND (reference sequence). This CDR3 is CASSTWDRHTGELFF. The DNA of the CDR3 is TGTGCCAGTAGTACTTGGGACAGGCACACCGGGGAGCTGTTTTTT.

The rearrangement links TRBV28 to TRBJ2-2, with 10 bases matching TRBD2. The V gene end was trimmed by 8 bases and the J gene end by 4 bases; junction bases not matched to a gene: 16. There are 18 residues in the CDR3. Per germline, CDR1 MDHEN and CDR2 SYDVKM. Written as DNA, the CDR3 is TGTGCCAGCCTCCGGACTAGCGGACTTCGATGGAGCACCGGGGAGCTGTTTTTT. Protein: CASLRTSGLRWSTGELFF.